Following are 20 T cell receptor beta chains from one sample sequenced in a study of human T cells and chemical hapten exposure. MiXCR was run by TCRdb on the RACE reads, yielding one entry per CDR3 protein. The sample lists 300,000 to 400,000 distinct CDR3 sequences, around 6.9% occurring once. Noted time point: patch test 1, 2 weeks after DPC sensitization. Indicated treatment: therapeutic diphenylcyclopropenone sensitization with weekly scalp DPC. The sequences come from whole blood, collected in connection with sensitization to the hapten diphenylcyclopropenone (DPC). These receptors were collected from a woman between 18 and 30 years old with alopecia areata. Some clones in this sample may be carry-over from other donors' samples.

This chain joins TRBV6-6 and TRBJ2-5; D is perhaps TRBD2 (6 bases). This CDR3 comprises 14 residues. Trimming took 2 bases from V and 1 from J, leaving 8 bases between them. Per the germline V gene, CDR1 is MNHNY and CDR2 is SVGAGI (reference sequence). The CDR3 DNA reads TGTGCCAGCAGTTACGCGGGGCCCCAAGAGACCCAGTACTTC. Translation gives CASSYAGPQETQYF.

This clonotype showed up just a few times. At one end the junction does not follow the germline gene, possibly because of a read error. V gene TRBV7-7 combines with J gene TRBJ2-5; D is uncertain. CDR3 length: 14 amino acids. CDR1 SSHAT and CDR2 FNYEAQ come from the germline V gene (reference sequence). The CDR3 loop reads CASSPLVGSETQYF. CDR3 DNA sequence: TGTGCTAGCAGCCCTCTTGTGGGGTCAGAGACCCAGTACTTC.

Many counts were recorded for this clonotype. CDR3 residues: CASSPTGFTDTQYF. The CDR3 nucleotides read TGTGCCAGCAGTCCCACAGGATTCACAGATACGCAGTATTTT. The chain is built from TRBV6-2 or TRBV6-3 and TRBJ2-3, with a tentative D call TRBD1 (5 bases). CDR1 and CDR2 (germline): MNHEY, SVGEGT. V shed 5 bases and J shed 2 bases, with 11 bases lying between them. This CDR3 spans 14 amino acids.

This clonotype has ten or more counts. V gene TRBV11-3 combines with J gene TRBJ2-3; D is tentatively TRBD1 or TRBD2 (6 bases each). Between the trimmed V and J ends, which lost 4 bases and 0 bases, there was a span of 8 bases. The CDR3 is 14 amino acids. The V gene's germline CDR1 is SGHNT and CDR2 YENEEA. The CDR3 sequence is CASSSGASTDTQYF. The CDR3 nucleotides read TGTGCCAGCAGCTCGGGGGCTAGCACAGATACGCAGTATTTT.

This chain joins TRBV3-1 and TRBJ2-5, with 9 bases that match TRBD1. The CDR3 sequence is 15 residues long. CDR1 is LGHDT and CDR2 is YNNKEL in the germline V gene (reference sequence). The trim removed 5 bases at V and 4 bases at J, leaving 8 bases unmatched. The CDR3 sequence: CASSSDRGLGETQYF. In DNA form, the CDR3 reads TGTGCCAGCAGCTCGGACAGGGGACTTGGAGAGACCCAGTACTTC.

This chain connects TRBV7-2 to TRBJ2-7; D unclear. Trimming took off 5 bases at V and 3 bases at J, with 11 bases between the two ends. From germline, CDR1 is SGHTA and CDR2 FQGNSA. The CDR3 has 13 residues. In nucleotides, the CDR3 is TGTGCCAGCAGCCGATTCCAAGGCTACGAGCAGTACTTC. Translated, it gives CASSRFQGYEQYF.

The chain carries TRBV18 and TRBJ2-5, with D tentatively TRBD1 or TRBD2 (5 bases each). The CDR3 covers 15 residues. Germline CDR1 reads KGHSH; CDR2 reads LQKENI. V shed 2 bases and J shed 2 bases, with 12 bases lying between them. CDR3 nucleotides: TGTGCCAGCTCACCAATGGGACCGCCTCAAGAGACCCAGTACTTC. It yields the protein CASSPMGPPQETQYF.

This clonotype was seen only a few times. The chain links TRBV7-2 to TRBJ2-2; 10 bases map to TRBD1. The germline V gene encodes CDR1 SGHTA and CDR2 FQGNSA. V was clipped by 5 bases and J by 5 bases; unmatched bases: 8. The CDR3 is 16 amino acids. The CDR3 is CASSQGGTGETGELFF. The DNA of the CDR3 is TGTGCCAGCAGCCAGGGTGGGACAGGGGAGACCGGGGAGCTGTTTTTT.

V and J are TRBV12-3 or TRBV12-4 and TRBJ2-5; weak D call: TRBD1 (6 bases). This CDR3 is 15 amino acids long. V was clipped by 5 bases and J by 2 bases, with 15 bases between them. The CDR3 sequence: CASSGATGSQETQYF. Here the CDR3 DNA reads TGTGCCAGCAGTGGAGCGACAGGTTCTCAAGAGACCCAGTACTTC.

In this sample, this clonotype turned up a few times. The V call is TRBV24-1, the J call TRBJ1-1; D possibly corresponds to TRBD1 (6 bases). V gave up 3 bases and J gave up 11 bases, with 21 bases separating them. The germline V gene has CDR1 KGHDR and CDR2 SFDVKD. The CDR3 has 15 residues. CDR3 sequence reads: CATSDPEMARGEAFF. The CDR3 region has the DNA TGTGCCACCAGTGATCCCGAAATGGCCAGGGGCGAGGCTTTCTTT.

This clonotype has more than one count but fewer than ten. The chain recombines TRBV6-2 or TRBV6-3 with TRBJ1-6, with D uncertain. CDR3 size: 14 residues. The germline V and J ends were trimmed by 5 bases and 13 bases, with 18 bases remaining between them. The germline V gene has CDR1 MNHEY and CDR2 SVGEGT. CDR3 in DNA: TGTGCCAGCAGTCAGCTCCGGGGTCCTTCCCCCCTCCACTTT. Translating gives CASSQLRGPSPLHF.

This clonotype has ten or more counts. The genes are TRBV12-5 and TRBJ2-3; D is uncertain. The CDR3 consists of 13 residues. Trimming pared 3 bases from V and 6 bases from J, leaving 10 bases between. Per the germline V gene, CDR1 is LGHNT and CDR2 is FRNRAP. The DNA for the CDR3 is TGTGCTAGTGGTTTCAGTGAACGCGATACGCAGTATTTT. Encoded protein: CASGFSERDTQYF. Full variable domain (missing parts from reference TRBV12-5 and TRBJ2-3): DARVTQTPRHKVTEMGQEVTMRCQPILGHNTVFWYRQTMMQGLELLAYFRNRAPLDDSGMPKDRFSAEMPDATLATLKIQPSEPRDSAVYFCASGFSERDTQYFGPGTRLTVL.

This clonotype was observed at least ten times. The DNA for the CDR3 is TGTGCCAGCAGCCTCTTGGGGGGGGGCGCTGGGGCCAACGTCCTGACTTTC. Translation gives CASSLLGGGAGANVLTF. This chain joins TRBV7-2 and TRBJ2-6, with D tentatively TRBD2 (7 bases). The CDR3 spans 17 residues. Germline-derived CDR1 and CDR2 are SGHTA and FQGNSA. V lost 5 bases, J lost 2 bases, and 16 bases lay in between.

The V and J genes are TRBV6-2 or TRBV6-3 and TRBJ1-5, with D maybe TRBD1 (5 bases). In germline, CDR1 is MNHEY, CDR2 SVGEGT. The V end lost 6 bases, the J end lost 3 bases, and 15 bases lay between the germline ends. The length of the CDR3 is 15 residues. The chain's CDR3 is CASSKSGADNQPQHF. The CDR3, as DNA: TGTGCCAGCAGCAAATCTGGGGCGGACAATCAGCCCCAGCATTTT.

This clonotype was observed many times. This chain uses TRBV4-3 with TRBJ2-2, with D possibly matching TRBD2 (5 bases). This CDR3 is 17 amino acids long. Germline assignment: CDR1 LGHNA and CDR2 YSLEER. The V gene lost 0 bases and the J gene lost 6 bases, with 17 bases spanning the gap. The CDR3 loop is CASSQDYPGNWAGELFF. CDR3 coding DNA: TGCGCCAGCAGCCAAGATTATCCGGGGAATTGGGCCGGGGAGCTGTTTTTT.

This clonotype was found a few times. The chain carries TRBV6-5 and TRBJ1-1; 8 nucleotides match TRBD1. V lost 0 bases, J lost 4 bases, and 7 bases stayed unmatched. Germline CDR1 is MNHEY and CDR2 is SVGAGI. This CDR3 contains 16 residues. The CDR3 region is CASSYSAGGTGTEAFF. CDR3 bases: TGTGCCAGCAGTTACTCAGCAGGGGGCACAGGCACTGAAGCTTTCTTT.

The chain links TRBV6-2 or TRBV6-3 to TRBJ2-3; no clear D. V was trimmed by 5 bases and J by 5 bases, leaving 17 bases between them. Germline V gene data show CDR1 as MNHEY and CDR2 as SVGEGT. The CDR3 covers 15 residues. The chain's CDR3 is CASSGWADNVDTQYF. The CDR3 region has the DNA TGTGCCAGCAGTGGATGGGCCGATAACGTAGATACGCAGTATTTT.

This clonotype was seen a few times. The rearrangement joins TRBV18 to TRBJ2-1, with D maybe TRBD1 (6 bases). V lost 5 bases, J lost 2 bases, and 10 bases lay in between. The CDR3 length is 14 residues. CDR1 and CDR2 from the germline V gene are KGHSH and LQKENI. The CDR3 region is CASSIQGPYNEQFF. The CDR3 DNA follows: TGTGCCAGCTCAATTCAGGGGCCCTACAATGAGCAGTTCTTC. The whole variable domain, remainder taken from reference TRBV18 and TRBJ2-1, is NAGVMQNPRHLVRRRGQEARLRCSPMKGHSHVYWYRQLPEEGLKFMVYLQKENIIDESGMPKERFSAEFPKEGPSILRIQQVVRGDSAAYFCASSIQGPYNEQFFGPGTRLTVL.

This clonotype was seen a handful of times. This chain uses TRBV6-6 with TRBJ1-5; D is ambiguous. CDR1 and CDR2 from the germline V gene are MNHNY and SVGAGI (reference sequence). The V gene lost 4 bases and the J gene lost 4 bases, with 11 bases spanning the gap. The CDR3 runs 14 residues. CDR3 sequence: CASSSGRINQPQHF. In nucleotides, the CDR3 is TGTGCCAGCAGTTCCGGACGGATAAATCAGCCCCAGCATTTT.

The chain carries TRBV10-3 and TRBJ1-3; D is unclear. V dropped 5 bases and J dropped 2 bases, with 13 bases sitting between them. Germline CDR1 and CDR2: ENHRY and SYGVKD. This CDR3 comprises 15 residues. The CDR3, as DNA: TGTGCCATCAGTTCGGACGAGAGCGCTGGAAACACCATATATTTT. Translated: CAISSDESAGNTIYF.